Below, 13 T cell receptor beta chains from the same sample are listed, as sequenced in a study of T cells after yellow fever vaccination. A single record per CDR3 protein comes from TCRdb applying MiXCR to the 5' RACE reads. The table lists some 340,000 distinct CDR3 sequences, 9.5% to 12% of them singletons. The sample was CD4+ T cells sorted from PBMCs, taken 45 days after the yellow fever booster vaccination. Source of these receptors: a man between 18 and 29 years old who received the YFV17D yellow fever vaccine.

This clonotype was counted only a few times. The gene calls are TRBV5-6 and TRBJ1-3; TRBD1 matches 8 bases. The CDR3 contains 14 residues. The germline V gene has CDR1 SGHDT and CDR2 YYEEEE. V lost 4 bases, J lost 5 bases, and 5 bases stayed unmatched. CDR3 sequence reads: CASSPRGRRNTIYF. CDR3 bases: TGTGCCAGCAGCCCCAGGGGGCGAAGAAACACCATATATTTT.

This clonotype was seen ten or more times. This chain links TRBV18 with TRBJ2-1; 12 positions agree with TRBD2. The CDR3 covers 16 residues. Germline CDR1 KGHSH, CDR2 LQKENI. The junction had 8 bases not matched to a gene; V was cut back by 2 bases and J by 9 bases. The CDR3 nucleotides are TGTGCCAGCTCACCAGCTAGCGGGGGGGCCGGTATTGAGCAGTTCTTC. The encoded protein is CASSPASGGAGIEQFF.

The chain recombines TRBV5-4 with TRBJ1-2; 7 nucleotides agree with TRBD1. Germline-derived CDR1 and CDR2 are SGHNT and YYREEE (reference sequence). V lost 1 base to trimming and J lost 4 bases; unmatched junction nucleotides: 4. The length of the CDR3 is 14 residues. The CDR3 DNA reads as TGTGCCAGCAGCTTGCCGGGACAGAGCTATGGCTACACCTTC. This encodes CASSLPGQSYGYTF. Complete variable domain (other parts from reference TRBV5-4 and TRBJ1-2): ETGVTQSPTHLIKTRGQQVTLRCSSQSGHNTVSWYQQALGQGPQFIFQYYREEENGRGNFPPRFSGLQFPNYSSELNVNALELDDSALYLCASSLPGQSYGYTFGSGTRLTVV.

This clonotype was counted ten times or more. J is TRBJ2-1 and V is TRBV5-4; 8 nucleotides line up with TRBD1. Germline CDR1 reads SGHNT; CDR2 reads YYREEE (reference sequence). The CDR3 loop spans 13 amino acids. V lost 3 bases and J lost 15; bases outside the gene matches: 11. This CDR3 is CASSWYGQGIPFF. For the CDR3, the DNA is TGTGCCAGCAGCTGGTACGGACAGGGTATCCCGTTCTTC.

This clonotype has a count of ten or more. The chain joins TRBV20-1 to TRBJ1-6; D is unresolved. Germline V lookup: CDR1 DFQATT, CDR2 SNEGSKA (reference sequence). V lost 0 bases to trimming and J lost 1 base, with 16 bases between them. The CDR3 sequence is 18 residues long. CDR3 residues: CSARDRREFGSYNSPLHF. CDR3 nucleotides: TGCAGTGCTAGAGATCGGAGGGAATTTGGTTCCTATAATTCACCCCTCCACTTT.

This clonotype was counted only a few times. V and J are TRBV7-9 and TRBJ2-5, with TRBD1 as a possible D gene (6 bases). V shed 5 bases and J shed 4 bases, with 14 bases lying between them. The CDR3 runs 14 residues. CDR1 is SEHNR, CDR2 FQNEAQ, per germline (reference sequence). In nucleotides, the CDR3 is TGTGCCAGCAGCACGGGCAGGGGCCGAGAGACCCAGTACTTC. It specifies CASSTGRGRETQYF.

The chain recombines TRBV20-1 with TRBJ1-1; D call uncertain. The CDR3 has 13 residues. Germline V lookup: CDR1 DFQATT, CDR2 SNEGSKA (reference sequence). The V end was cut by 3 bases, the J end by 5 bases, with 13 bases between. The CDR3 bases are TGCAGTGCTAGCGAGGTATTATGGACTGAAGCTTTCTTT. Its translation is CSASEVLWTEAFF.

With regard to this clonotype: A read error is possible here, since a much larger clone lies one base away. The rearrangement uses TRBV12-3 or TRBV12-4 and TRBJ1-5; D gene uncertain. The CDR3 contains 12 residues. The CDR3 loop is CAISRIDQPQHF. DNA of the CDR3: TGTGCCATCAGTAGGATTGATCAGCCCCAGCATTTT.

The table lists this clonotype with a few counts. The V and J genes are TRBV12-3 or TRBV12-4 and TRBJ1-2; D might be TRBD1 (5 bases). The CDR3 runs 14 residues. Trimming took off 5 bases at V and 3 bases at J, with 13 bases between the two ends. The CDR3 bases are TGTGCCAGCAGTACAGACAGACAACACTATGGCTACACCTTC. Translated: CASSTDRQHYGYTF.

This clonotype has a count of ten or more. The chain joins TRBV20-1 to TRBJ2-1; 10 bases align to TRBD2. This CDR3 has 14 residues. The V gene end was trimmed by 3 bases and the J gene end by 9 bases; junction bases not matched to a gene: 8. Germline values: CDR1 DFQATT, CDR2 SNEGSKA (reference sequence). The CDR3 sequence is CSASLASGGSEQFF. CDR3 nucleotide sequence: TGCAGTGCTAGTCTGGCTAGCGGGGGAAGTGAGCAGTTCTTC.

The chain uses TRBV4-2 and TRBJ2-1, with a weak D call TRBD2 (6 bases). From germline, CDR1 is LGHNA and CDR2 YNFKEQ. The germline V and J ends were trimmed by 0 bases and 5 bases, with 14 bases remaining between them. This CDR3 spans 16 amino acids. The CDR3 loop reads CASSQDWNTGDNEQFF. The CDR3 DNA follows: TGTGCCAGCAGCCAAGACTGGAACACGGGGGACAATGAGCAGTTCTTC.

V is TRBV20-1 and J is TRBJ2-1, with 8 bases that match TRBD2. V gave up 0 bases and J gave up 9 bases; unmatched junction bases: 7. The CDR3 runs to 14 residues. The germline CDR1 and CDR2 sequences are DFQATT and SNEGSKA (reference sequence). CDR3 amino acids: CSARDPGGAGEQFF. The CDR3 DNA reads TGCAGTGCTAGAGATCCCGGGGGGGCGGGTGAGCAGTTCTTC.

There are many counts of this clonotype. The chain links TRBV5-1 to TRBJ2-5, with 8 nucleotides matching TRBD2. This CDR3 has 16 residues. J gave up 4 bases and V 0 bases, and 8 bases lay outside the gene matches. Germline V gene lookup returns CDR1 SGHRS and CDR2 YFSETQ. The CDR3: CASSLGTSKGGETQYF. DNA of the CDR3: TGCGCCAGCAGCTTGGGGACTAGCAAAGGCGGAGAGACCCAGTACTTC.